This entry describes one T cell receptor beta chain. Its cognate antigen is unknown. The junction and the germline gene differ at one end; a read error may be behind it. The CDR3 sequence is 13 residues long. Germline assignment: CDR1 SGHDN and CDR2 FVKESK. Sequencing libraries made from TCR beta cDNA carried unique molecular identifiers. Each CDR3 protein gets one entry after TCRdb re-called the PCR reads with MiXCR. The repertoire has about 430,000 distinct CDR3 sequences, roughly 38% of them found once; the top ten carry about 8%. The data were obtained in a study of post-analysis software for immune sequencing data. Study findings and constraints: Compared with controls, patients had more of 4 to 6 TRBV segments, including TRBV5-6, TRBV5-1 and TRBV20-1.

The clonotype originates from a girl aged 2-10 years with multiple sclerosis. The chain carries TRBV14 and TRBJ1-5; D not certain. The specimen was blood. Here the CDR3 DNA reads TGTGCCAGCCGCCATCTCCCGAATCAGCCCCAGCATTTT. Its translation is CASRHLPNQPQHF.